These 18 T cell receptor beta chains came from one sample sequenced in a study of CD8+ T cells in alopecia areata. Specified treatment: oral pan-JAK inhibitor, 5-10 mg twice daily. It was cDNA, reverse transcribed from extracted RNA, that served as the sequencing template. Sequenced by immunoSEQ multiplex PCR; TCRdb stores in-frame clones only, minus some. In the table there are about 94,000 clones, more than 65% of which are singletons. The source material was CD8+ T cells sorted from blood, sampled around week 44, from a patient treated with tofacitinib. The receptors here all came from a human donor with alopecia areata.

V usage is TRBV6-1 and J usage is TRBJ1-1; D gene unclear. The CDR3 covers 10 residues. Trimming shortened V by 8 bases and J by 3 bases, and 4 bases separated the two germline ends. CDR1 MNHNS and CDR2 SASEGT come from the germline V gene. CDR3 bases: TGTGCCAGCTTTGACACTGAAGCTTTCTTT. Translated: CASFDTEAFF.

The V gene is TRBV6-6, the J gene TRBJ1-1; D may be TRBD1 (5 bases). V shed 3 bases and J shed 4 bases, with 9 bases lying between them. Germline CDR1 reads MNHNY; CDR2 reads SVGAGI (reference sequence). This CDR3 has 13 residues. The CDR3 sequence is CASSYVGTTEAFF. The CDR3 nucleotides are TGTGCCAGCAGTTATGTAGGGACCACTGAAGCTTTCTTT.

The gene calls are TRBV29-1 and TRBJ1-1; 8 positions match TRBD1. The junction had 5 bases not matched to a gene; V was cut back by 4 bases and J by 4 bases. The CDR3 covers 13 residues. Germline V CDR1 and CDR2: SQVTM, ANQGSEA. CDR3 sequence (DNA): TGCAGCGTTGTGGACAGGGAGGCCACTGAAGCTTTCTTT. Encoded protein: CSVVDREATEAFF.

This clone was counted once. The chain links TRBV5-6 to TRBJ2-7, with D possibly being TRBD1 (6 bases). V shed 6 bases and J shed 4 bases, with 11 bases lying between them. CDR3 length: 12 residues. Germline V lookup: CDR1 SGHDT, CDR2 YYEEEE. CDR3 sequence: CASTSGQYEQYF. CDR3 in DNA: TGTGCCAGCACCTCAGGACAGTACGAGCAGTACTTC.

The V and J genes are TRBV5-1 and TRBJ1-1; TRBD1 matches 9 bases. The CDR3 is 19 amino acids. Germline V gene sequence: CDR1 SGHRS, CDR2 YFSETQ. The V segment lost 4 bases and the J segment 7 bases; nucleotides outside the gene matches: 23. The CDR3 protein is CASSAEQGAHTAASDEAFF. DNA of the CDR3: TGCGCCAGCAGCGCAGAACAGGGGGCGCACACGGCGGCGAGCGATGAAGCTTTCTTT.

About this clone: Within the sample, other DNA sequences also encode this same CDR3. The genes are TRBV14 and TRBJ2-7, with D uncertain. Germline lookup yields CDR1 SGHDN and CDR2 FVKESK. This CDR3 has 12 amino acids. The V gene lost 1 base and the J gene lost 2 bases, with 3 bases spanning the gap. The chain's CDR3 is CASSQGPYEQYF. The CDR3 region has the DNA TGTGCCAGCAGCCAAGGCCCCTACGAGCAGTACTTC.

V gene TRBV5-6 combines with J gene TRBJ2-6; D uncertain. The CDR3 has 12 residues. V shed 6 bases and J shed 4 bases, with 5 bases lying between them. Germline loops: CDR1 SGHDT, CDR2 YYEEEE. The CDR3 spells CASIGGANVLTF. In DNA form, the CDR3 reads TGTGCCAGCATAGGAGGGGCCAACGTCCTGACTTTC.

The CDR3 loop is CASSHPPGPFTDTQYF. The DNA of the CDR3 is TGCGCCAGCAGTCACCCCCCGGGACCTTTCACAGATACGCAGTATTTT. This sequence joins TRBV23-1 and TRBJ2-3; the D gene could be TRBD1 or TRBD2 (5 bases each). TRBV23-1 is annotated as an ORF whose role is uncertain. The CDR3 is 16 residues long. With 3 bases removed from V and 2 bases from J, the gap between germline ends came to 15 bases.

The chain employs TRBV4-3 and TRBJ1-1; no definite D call. The CDR3 is made up of 13 amino acids. The V end was cut by 3 bases, the J end by 2 bases, with 7 bases between. CDR1 and CDR2 from the germline V gene are LGHNA and YSLEER. CDR3 sequence (DNA): TGCGCCAGCAGCCATAAGGTTAACACTGAAGCTTTCTTT. This sequence encodes CASSHKVNTEAFF.

This clone was counted once. This sample also contains other DNA sequences that code for the same CDR3. The chain employs TRBV30 and TRBJ1-5; D ambiguous. Trimming removed 0 bases from V and 2 bases from J, with 5 bases in between. CDR3 length: 13 residues. Germline V lookup: CDR1 GTSNPN, CDR2 SVGIG (reference sequence). The CDR3 spells CAWSVGGNQPQHF. As DNA, the CDR3 is TGTGCCTGGAGTGTGGGAGGCAATCAGCCCCAGCATTTT. The complete variable domain, with remaining parts taken from reference TRBV30 and TRBJ1-5, reads SQTIHQWPATLVQPVGSPLSLECTVEGTSNPNLYWYRQAAGRGLQLLFYSVGIGQISSEVPQNLSASRPQDRQFILSSKKLLLSDSGFYLCAWSVGGNQPQHFGDGTRLSIL.

This clone was counted a few times. The chain carries TRBV5-1 and TRBJ2-3; tentatively, D is TRBD1 (6 bases). CDR3 length: 14 residues. Trimming removed 2 bases at V and 2 bases at J, with 9 bases between. Germline V gene lookup returns CDR1 SGHRS and CDR2 YFSETQ. Here the CDR3 DNA reads TGCGCCAGCAGCTTCGACAGGACCACAGATACGCAGTATTTT. It encodes CASSFDRTTDTQYF.

The gene calls are TRBV10-3 and TRBJ1-1; D unresolved. Germline assignment: CDR1 ENHRY and CDR2 SYGVKD. CDR3 size: 11 residues. Trimming shortened V by 5 bases and J by 2 bases, and 3 bases separated the two germline ends. In DNA form, the CDR3 reads TGTGCCATCAGTTACAACACTGAAGCTTTCTTT. Protein sequence: CAISYNTEAFF.

This sequence joins TRBV13 and TRBJ2-2; TRBD2 agrees at 8 bases. CDR1 PRHDT and CDR2 FYEKMQ come from the germline V gene (reference sequence). The CDR3 is made up of 16 amino acids. V was pared by 4 bases and J by 5 bases, with 9 bases of the junction left unmatched. The CDR3 bases are TGTGCCAGCAGCTCGGCCCTAAGCGGGGGAACCGGGGAGCTGTTTTTT. Its translation is CASSSALSGGTGELFF.

The gene calls are TRBV9 and TRBJ2-5; 7 positions agree with TRBD2. V lost 6 bases, J lost 1 base, and 9 bases stayed unmatched. Germline V lookup: CDR1 SGDLS, CDR2 YYNGEE. The CDR3 runs 15 residues. The CDR3 nucleotides are TGTGCCAGCACCCGAAGCGGGGCGAGCCAAGAGACCCAGTACTTC. Translated: CASTRSGASQETQYF.

V gene TRBV13 combines with J gene TRBJ1-6; TRBD1 aligns across 9 bases. With 5 bases clipped from V and 6 bases from J, the junction kept 8 bases outside the gene matches. The CDR3 loop spans 16 amino acids. Germline CDR1 PRHDT, CDR2 FYEKMQ (reference sequence). CDR3 sequence reads: CASSQTGQGGNSPLHF. CDR3 bases: TGTGCCAGCAGCCAGACGGGACAGGGTGGTAATTCACCCCTCCACTTT.

The rearrangement uses TRBV5-4 and TRBJ2-3; 10 bases match TRBD2. The V gene's germline CDR1 is SGHNT and CDR2 YYREEE (reference sequence). CDR3 length: 15 residues. V trimming: 2 bases; J trimming: 6 bases; junction bases outside the gene matches: 6. The CDR3 nucleotides read TGTGCCAGCAGCTTACCAAGCGGGGGGGTTGATACGCAGTATTTT. Translating it yields CASSLPSGGVDTQYF. The whole variable domain, remainder taken from reference TRBV5-4 and TRBJ2-3, is ETGVTQSPTHLIKTRGQQVTLRCSSQSGHNTVSWYQQALGQGPQFIFQYYREEENGRGNFPPRFSGLQFPNYSSELNVNALELDDSALYLCASSLPSGGVDTQYFGPGTRLTVL.

CDR3 nucleotide sequence: TGCAGCGTTGAGATCCCAGGGGAGTACACCGGGGAGCTGTTTTTT. Its translation: CSVEIPGEYTGELFF. The chain links TRBV29-1 to TRBJ2-2; D is perhaps TRBD1 (6 bases). Trimming removed 3 bases from V and 3 bases from J, with 14 bases in between. Germline lookup yields CDR1 SQVTM and CDR2 ANQGSEA. This CDR3 contains 15 residues.

The rearrangement uses TRBV6-6 and TRBJ2-5; TRBD2 matches at 8 bases. CDR3 size: 13 residues. The V and J ends lost 7 bases and 3 bases, in that order; junction bases with no gene match: 4. Germline lookup yields CDR1 MNHNY and CDR2 SVGAGI (reference sequence). The CDR3 loop is CASNRAGEETQYF. For the CDR3, the DNA is TGTGCCAGCAACCGAGCGGGGGAAGAGACCCAGTACTTC.